A selection of T cell receptor beta chains follows, all from one sample in a study of Ad26.COV2.S vaccination and SARS-CoV-2 variants. Method: immunoSEQ multiplex PCR; TCRdb's copy keeps in-frame clones and lacks some. The repertoire consists of hundreds of thousands of clones, with roughly nine tenths occurring once and the leading ten covering roughly 2.5%. The sample here was peripheral blood, taken in a trial of Ad26.COV2.S vaccine versus placebo. These receptors originate from a person between 18 and 65 years old who received the Ad26.COV2.S COVID-19 vaccine or a placebo. Both conserved end residues are part of each CDR3. D genes are given only for firm matches. A row's size may be missing; if present it is once, few, many or a size class.

j_call | clone_size | cdr3_length | v_call | d_call | cdr3_aa | cdr3_nt
TRBJ2-3 | NA | 14 | TRBV18 | TRBD1 | CASKDRGNTDTQYF | TGTGCCAGCAAGGACAGGGGAAACACAGATACGCAGTATTTT
TRBJ2-3 | NA | 13 | TRBV5-8 | NA | CASSSGSTDTQYF | TGTGCCAGCAGCTCCGGGAGCACAGATACGCAGTATTTT
TRBJ2-1 | NA | 15 | TRBV2 | TRBD2 | CASSEDLAADNEQFF | TGTGCCAGCAGTGAGGATCTAGCGGCAGACAATGAGCAGTTCTTC
TRBJ1-4 | NA | 14 | TRBV2 | TRBD1 | CAIRKRDRGEKLFF | TGTGCCATCCGAAAACGGGACAGGGGTGAAAAACTGTTTTTT
TRBJ2-2 | NA | 14 | TRBV12-5 | NA | CASDLLPSTGELFF | TGTGCTAGTGACCTCCTTCCCTCCACCGGGGAGCTGTTTTTT
TRBJ2-3 | NA | 19 | TRBV13 | NA | CASSSRQARIRIVTDTQYF | TGTGCCAGCAGCTCTCGCCAGGCGCGAATTAGGATTGTCACAGATACGCAGTATTTT
TRBJ1-1 | NA | 13 | TRBV27 | NA | CASSTLRNTEAFF | TGTGCCAGCAGTACTCTCAGGAACACTGAAGCTTTCTTT
TRBJ2-3 | NA | 14 | TRBV28 | NA | CASSWNARTDTQYF | TGTGCCAGCAGTTGGAACGCGAGAACAGATACGCAGTATTTT
TRBJ1-5 | NA | 15 | TRBV5-8 | TRBD1 | CASSPLQGSEQPQHF | TGTGCCAGCAGCCCTCTACAGGGGAGCGAACAGCCCCAGCATTTT
TRBJ2-7 | NA | 17 | TRBV9 | NA | CASSPAGGGDGASTQYF | TGTGCCAGCAGCCCCGCGGGCGGAGGGGACGGAGCTTCTACGCAGTACTTC
TRBJ2-1 | NA | 15 | TRBV2 | TRBD2 | CASSELSGGLNEQFF | TGTGCCAGCAGTGAACTAAGCGGGGGGCTCAATGAGCAGTTCTTC
TRBJ2-1 | NA | 13 | TRBV18 | NA | CASSPPEWGEQFF | TGTGCCAGCTCACCACCGGAGTGGGGTGAGCAGTTCTTC
TRBJ2-1 | NA | 15 | TRBV7-2 | TRBD2 | CASSLGPGRDYEQFF | TGTGCCAGCAGCTTAGGTCCGGGGAGGGACTATGAGCAGTTCTTC
TRBJ1-6 | NA | 18 | TRBV7-6 | TRBD1 | CASSLSPGTAGRNSPLHF | TGTGCCAGCAGCTTATCCCCAGGGACAGCGGGGAGGAATTCACCCCTCCACTTT
TRBJ1-2 | NA | 13 | TRBV12-3/TRBV12-4 | TRBD1 | CASSPWTGEGYTF | TGTGCCAGCAGTCCCTGGACAGGGGAAGGCTACACCTTC
TRBJ1-4 | NA | 12 | TRBV12-3/TRBV12-4 | NA | CASRGVQEKLFF | TGTGCCAGCAGGGGAGTACAAGAAAAACTGTTTTTT
TRBJ1-2 | NA | 12 | TRBV9 | NA | CASSTRNYGYTF | TGTGCCAGCAGCACCCGGAATTATGGCTACACCTTC
TRBJ2-5 | NA | 16 | TRBV4-3 | TRBD2 | CASSQGLTSGQETQYF | TGCGCCAGCAGCCAAGGTTTAACTAGCGGCCAAGAGACCCAGTACTTC
TRBJ2-2 | once | 16 | TRBV7-6 | TRBD1 | CASSLPGGGRTGELFF | TGTGCCAGCAGCTTGCCAGGGGGCGGGCGCACCGGGGAGCTGTTTTTT
TRBJ1-6 | once | 15 | TRBV5-6 | NA | CASSLAPTGGSPLHF | TGTGCCAGCAGCCTCGCCCCCACAGGCGGATCACCCCTCCACTTT
TRBJ1-1 | NA | 15 | TRBV4-1 | NA | CASSQDLLENTEAFF | TGCGCCAGCAGCCAAGATCTGCTAGAGAACACTGAAGCTTTCTTT